A selection of T cell receptor beta chains follows, all from one sample in a study of Ad26.COV2.S vaccination and SARS-CoV-2 variants. Measured with immunoSEQ multiplex PCR; TCRdb has only the in-frame clones, and not every one. The sample lists about 100,000 clones, around 80% occurring once. The sequencing used peripheral blood, collected after recovery from COVID-19. Receptor source: a human donor who had recovered from COVID-19. Both conserved end residues are part of each CDR3. The D gene is left open where the match is weak. The size entry is marked missing in some rows and otherwise reads once, few, many or a size class.

v_gene	len	abundance	j_gene	d_gene	CDR3aa	CDR3nt
TRBV5-1	14	NA	TRBJ1-1	TRBD1	CASSRDRFNTEAFF	TGCGCCAGCAGCAGGGACAGATTCAACACTGAAGCTTTCTTT
TRBV5-1	14	NA	TRBJ1-1	NA	CASSTLEGNTEAFF	TGCGCCAGCAGCACCCTCGAGGGCAACACTGAAGCTTTCTTT
TRBV5-1	16	NA	TRBJ1-1	NA	CASSFGNVDSNTEAFF	TGCGCCAGCAGCTTCGGAAATGTGGACTCGAACACTGAAGCTTTCTTT
TRBV6-5	16	NA	TRBJ2-3	NA	CASSYSLGVGTDTQYF	TGTGCCAGCAGTTACTCGTTAGGGGTCGGGACAGATACGCAGTATTTT
TRBV18	13	NA	TRBJ1-5	NA	CASSPDTLRPQHF	TGTGCCAGCTCCCCCGACACCCTCCGGCCCCAGCATTTT
TRBV20-1	11	NA	TRBJ1-1	NA	CSANWASGAFF	TGCAGTGCTAACTGGGCGAGTGGAGCTTTCTTT
TRBV12-3/TRBV12-4	13	NA	TRBJ1-1	NA	CASTLTETVEAFF	TGTGCCAGCACCCTAACTGAGACCGTTGAAGCTTTCTTT
TRBV6-6	13	once	TRBJ1-2	NA	CASRSTGTYGYTF	TGTGCCAGCAGATCAACAGGGACCTATGGCTACACCTTC
TRBV14	13	NA	TRBJ2-7	NA	CASSQGLPYEQYF	TGTGCCAGCAGCCAAGGGCTCCCCTACGAGCAGTACTTC
TRBV6-5	15	few	TRBJ2-5	TRBD1	CASRLRQGFFETQYF	TGTGCCAGCAGACTGAGACAGGGGTTTTTTGAGACCCAGTACTTC
TRBV19	14	NA	TRBJ1-5	TRBD1	CATGQGGGNQPQHF	TGTGCCACAGGACAGGGGGGAGGCAATCAGCCCCAGCATTTT
TRBV19	17	NA	TRBJ1-2	NA	CASSINDRRGGIYGYTF	TGTGCCAGTAGTATAAACGACCGGAGAGGGGGAATCTATGGCTACACCTTC
TRBV11-2	17	NA	TRBJ2-1	TRBD1	CASSSIITGGAFNEQFF	TGTGCCAGCAGCTCGATTATTACAGGGGGCGCGTTCAATGAGCAGTTCTTC
TRBV2	11	NA	TRBJ1-2	NA	CASRTGAGYTF	TGTGCCAGCAGAACGGGCGCCGGCTACACCTTC
TRBV7-6	15	once	TRBJ1-4	NA	CASSYLAGANEKLFF	TGTGCCAGCAGCTACCTAGCAGGGGCTAATGAAAAACTGTTTTTT
TRBV27	15	NA	TRBJ2-7	TRBD1	CASSLAGTGLREQYF	TGTGCCAGCAGTTTAGCAGGGACAGGGCTCCGTGAGCAGTACTTC
TRBV12-3/TRBV12-4	13	NA	TRBJ2-3	NA	CASRRAGTDTQYF	TGTGCCAGCAGACGAGCCGGCACAGATACGCAGTATTTT
TRBV7-2	16	NA	TRBJ2-7	TRBD2	CASSLEAGGLGYEQYF	TGTGCCAGCAGCTTAGAAGCGGGGGGGCTAGGCTACGAGCAGTACTTC
TRBV29-1	13	NA	TRBJ2-5	NA	CSVLVVNKETQYF	TGCAGCGTTCTTGTTGTGAATAAAGAGACCCAGTACTTC
TRBV7-9	13	NA	TRBJ2-3	NA	CASSRATTDTQYF	TGTGCCAGCAGCCGAGCCACCACAGATACGCAGTATTTT
TRBV25-1	17	NA	TRBJ2-5	TRBD2	CASSVGLAGAGEETQYF	TGTGCCAGCAGTGTAGGGCTAGCGGGGGCTGGGGAGGAGACCCAGTACTTC
TRBV28	12	NA	TRBJ2-7	NA	CASSLRAYEQYF	TGTGCCAGCAGTTTGCGGGCCTACGAGCAGTACTTC
TRBV4-3	16	NA	TRBJ1-1	TRBD1	CASSPGWAGGNTEAFF	TGCGCCAGCAGCCCGGGTTGGGCAGGGGGGAACACTGAAGCTTTCTTT
TRBV5-1	16	NA	TRBJ1-5	NA	CASSLSGDAPNQPQHF	TGCGCCAGCAGCTTGTCAGGGGACGCCCCCAATCAGCCCCAGCATTTT
TRBV7-2	15	few	TRBJ2-7	NA	CASSPRITTTYEQYF	TGTGCCAGCAGCCCACGTATCACAACTACCTACGAGCAGTACTTC
TRBV4-1	14	NA	TRBJ1-2	TRBD1	CASSQGQSHYGYTF	TGCGCCAGCAGCCAGGGACAGAGCCACTATGGCTACACCTTC
TRBV28	13	NA	TRBJ1-1	NA	CASSLRMGSEAFF	TGTGCCAGCAGCCTCAGGATGGGAAGCGAAGCTTTCTTT
TRBV28	17	NA	TRBJ2-2	TRBD1	CASSLSPFSGGAGELFF	TGTGCCAGCAGTTTATCTCCTTTTTCAGGGGGAGCCGGGGAGCTGTTTTTT
TRBV28	13	NA	TRBJ1-2	NA	CASTFTGLDGYTF	TGTGCCAGCACTTTTACGGGTCTGGATGGCTACACCTTC
TRBV24-1	13	NA	TRBJ1-1	NA	CATSTGMNTEAFF	TGTGCCACCAGCACAGGTATGAACACTGAAGCTTTCTTT
TRBV6-5	14	NA	TRBJ2-1	NA	CASSTSGLYNEQFF	TGTGCCAGCAGTACATCGGGACTCTACAATGAGCAGTTCTTC
TRBV5-4	13	NA	TRBJ2-7	NA	CASSSTGIYEQYF	TGTGCCAGCAGTTCGACAGGCATATACGAGCAGTACTTC
TRBV25-1	16	NA	TRBJ2-7	TRBD1	CASSDWPGTGLDEQYF	TGTGCCAGCAGTGATTGGCCCGGGACAGGGCTTGACGAGCAGTACTTC
TRBV10-3	13	NA	TRBJ1-3	NA	CAISESVGNTIYF	TGTGCCATCAGTGAGTCGGTTGGAAACACCATATATTTT
TRBV11-2	15	NA	TRBJ1-6	NA	CASSLQGGDNSPLHF	TGTGCCAGCAGCTTACAAGGGGGGGATAATTCACCCCTCCACTTT
TRBV2	15	few	TRBJ2-3	TRBD2	CASGGGGLETDTQYF	TGTGCCAGCGGGGGCGGGGGGCTCGAGACAGATACGCAGTATTTT
TRBV19	12	NA	TRBJ2-7	NA	CASSIGPYEQYF	TGTGCCAGTAGTATCGGTCCCTACGAGCAGTACTTC
TRBV12-3/TRBV12-4	11	NA	TRBJ1-1	NA	CATGRNTEAFF	TGTGCCACTGGAAGGAACACTGAAGCTTTCTTT
TRBV30	11	once	TRBJ1-2	NA	CACRWGYGYTF	TGTGCCTGTCGGTGGGGGTATGGCTACACCTTC
TRBV9	15	NA	TRBJ1-5	NA	CASSVTGYSNQPQHF	TGTGCCAGCAGCGTAACGGGATATAGCAATCAGCCCCAGCATTTT
TRBV21-1	16	NA	TRBJ1-5	NA	CASPQIRTGSNQPQHF	TGTGCCAGCCCCCAAATTCGGACAGGATCCAATCAGCCCCAGCATTTT
TRBV11-2	15	few	TRBJ2-7	TRBD1	CASSLTGTGPYEQYF	TGTGCCAGCAGCTTAACCGGGACAGGGCCCTACGAGCAGTACTTC
TRBV7-6	13	NA	TRBJ1-2	NA	CASSSSQGYGYTF	TGTGCCAGCAGCTCCTCGCAGGGATATGGCTACACCTTC
TRBV19	15	NA	TRBJ2-7	TRBD2	CASSISAGGPYEQYF	TGTGCCAGTAGTATCTCGGCGGGGGGTCCCTACGAGCAGTACTTC
TRBV9	14	NA	TRBJ2-5	TRBD2	CASSPAGRDETQYF	TGTGCCAGCAGCCCAGCGGGGAGGGATGAGACCCAGTACTTC
TRBV7-2	15	NA	TRBJ1-4	NA	CASSLGGGASEKLFF	TGTGCCAGCAGCTTAGGCGGGGGCGCGAGTGAAAAACTGTTTTTT
TRBV7-2	13	NA	TRBJ1-5	NA	CASSFGYYQPQHF	TGTGCCAGCAGCTTCGGGTATTACCAGCCCCAGCATTTT
TRBV5-1	14	NA	TRBJ2-3	NA	CASSIAGFTDTQYF	TGCGCCAGCAGCATCGCAGGGTTCACAGATACGCAGTATTTT
TRBV6-1	15	NA	TRBJ1-6	TRBD1	CASSENPGGNSPLHF	TGTGCCAGCAGTGAAAACCCAGGGGGGAATTCACCCCTCCACTTT
TRBV5-1	16	NA	TRBJ2-7	TRBD1	CASSLDRGLTTYEQYF	TGCGCCAGCAGCTTGGACAGGGGGCTGACGACCTACGAGCAGTACTTC
TRBV5-1	15	NA	TRBJ2-7	NA	CASSLGRGGIYEQYF	TGCGCCAGCAGCTTGGGACGGGGAGGCATCTACGAGCAGTACTTC
TRBV6-5	13	NA	TRBJ1-5	NA	CASTGQINQPQHF	TGTGCCAGCACCGGACAGATCAATCAGCCCCAGCATTTT
TRBV28	13	NA	TRBJ2-7	TRBD1	CASLPGQNSEQYF	TGTGCCAGCCTACCGGGACAGAATTCGGAGCAGTACTTC
TRBV6-5	14	NA	TRBJ1-6	TRBD1	CASSQDREGSPLHF	TGTGCCAGCAGCCAAGACAGGGAAGGCTCACCCCTCCACTTT
TRBV6-5	15	NA	TRBJ2-2	TRBD1	CASSYRRTGTGELFF	TGTGCCAGCAGTTACAGGAGGACAGGCACCGGGGAGCTGTTTTTT
TRBV10-3	14	few	TRBJ1-4	NA	CAIKGGQNNEKLFF	TGTGCCATCAAGGGGGGGCAGAATAATGAAAAACTGTTTTTT
TRBV2	14	NA	TRBJ2-3	TRBD2	CASLGRGGADTQYF	TGTGCCAGCCTGGGACGGGGGGGCGCAGATACGCAGTATTTT
TRBV25-1	14	NA	TRBJ1-1	NA	CASSAPPGGGEAFF	TGTGCCAGCAGTGCACCTCCGGGGGGCGGTGAAGCTTTCTTT
TRBV5-1	15	NA	TRBJ2-1	NA	CASSPGAGSYNEQFF	TGCGCCAGCAGCCCCGGGGCGGGCTCCTACAATGAGCAGTTCTTC
TRBV29-1	15	NA	TRBJ1-5	TRBD1	CSVKTGDSGNQPQHF	TGCAGCGTTAAGACAGGGGATAGCGGCAATCAGCCCCAGCATTTT